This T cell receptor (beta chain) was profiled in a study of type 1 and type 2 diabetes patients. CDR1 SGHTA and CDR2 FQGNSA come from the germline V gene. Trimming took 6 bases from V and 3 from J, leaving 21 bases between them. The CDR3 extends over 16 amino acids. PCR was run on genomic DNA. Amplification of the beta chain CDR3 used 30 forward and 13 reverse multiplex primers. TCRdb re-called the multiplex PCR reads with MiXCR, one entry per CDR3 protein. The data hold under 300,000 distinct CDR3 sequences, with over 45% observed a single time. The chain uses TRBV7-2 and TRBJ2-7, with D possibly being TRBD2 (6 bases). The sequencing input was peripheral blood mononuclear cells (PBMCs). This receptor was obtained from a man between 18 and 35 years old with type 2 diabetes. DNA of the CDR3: TGTGCCAGCAGTCCCGGTTGGGAGGTGGATATCTACGAGCAGTACTTC. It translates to CASSPGWEVDIYEQYF. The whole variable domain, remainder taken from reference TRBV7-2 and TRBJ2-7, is GAGVSQSPSNKVTEKGKDVELRCDPISGHTALYWYRQSLGQGLEFLIYFQGNSAPDKSGLPSDRFSAERTGGSVSTLTIQRTQQEDSAVYLCASSPGWEVDIYEQYFGPGTRLTVT.